The 18 T cell receptor beta chains given below trace back to one sample, sequenced in a study of radiotherapy plus CTLA-4 blockade in lung cancer. TCRdb keeps only in-frame clones here, not all; method: immunoSEQ multiplex PCR. The sample shows roughly 53,000 clones, roughly 86% of them seen only once. The sample in question was peripheral blood, obtained from a patient treated with radiotherapy plus ipilimumab. These receptors all come from a human donor with non-small cell lung cancer whose response to radiotherapy plus ipilimumab could not be evaluated.

This clone was recorded a few times. This sample includes further DNA sequences coding for the same CDR3. The rearrangement uses TRBV28 and TRBJ1-2, with a tentative D call TRBD1 (5 bases). CDR3 length: 17 amino acids. Trimming stripped 2 bases from V and 4 bases from J, with 20 bases between. Per the germline V gene, CDR1 is MDHEN and CDR2 is SYDVKM. CDR3 coding DNA: TGTGCCAGCAGTTTACACCCCCGAGGGGTGGAGGGCTATGGCTACACCTTC. Translation gives CASSLHPRGVEGYGYTF.

V and J are TRBV10-2 and TRBJ2-5; TRBD1 matches 9 bases. Germline assignment: CDR1 WSHSY and CDR2 SAAADI. CDR3 length equals 15 residues. Unmatched junction bases numbered 7, after V lost 3 bases and J lost 5 bases. DNA for the CDR3: TGCGCCAGCAGTGAAGGTGGGACAGGGACGGAGACCCAGTACTTC. Translated, it gives CASSEGGTGTETQYF.

The chain uses TRBV7-6 and TRBJ2-2; 10 bases match TRBD2. CDR1 and CDR2 from the germline V gene are SGHVS and FNYEAQ. This CDR3 has 16 amino acids. Unmatched junction bases numbered 4, after V lost 0 bases and J lost 6 bases. The CDR3 loop reads CASSLAWLAGAGELFF. The CDR3 DNA follows: TGTGCCAGCAGCTTAGCGTGGCTAGCGGGAGCCGGGGAGCTGTTTTTT.

V is TRBV7-8 and J is TRBJ2-5, with 10 bases aligning to TRBD2. The CDR3 is 15 residues long. Germline V gene sequence: CDR1 SGHVS, CDR2 FQNEAQ. V lost 1 base, J lost 5 bases, and 4 bases stayed unmatched. The CDR3 nucleotides are TGTGCCAGCAGCTTAGGCACTAGCGGGATGGAGACCCAGTACTTC. Amino acid sequence: CASSLGTSGMETQYF.

The CDR3 nucleotides read TGCGCCAGCAGCCAATTCCTAGCGCAAACCTACGAGCAGTACTTC. Translated, it gives CASSQFLAQTYEQYF. This chain uses TRBV4-3 with TRBJ2-5, with D maybe TRBD2 (6 bases). The end of the DNA aligns better with TRBJ2-7, so the J call may be wrong. This CDR3 spans 15 amino acids. The germline gives CDR1 LGHNA, CDR2 YSLEER.

This clone came up a few times. The chain couples TRBV28 to TRBJ2-7, with 12 bases that match TRBD1. V shed 5 bases and J 6 bases; nucleotides not matched to a gene: 8. The CDR3 spans 15 residues. Per the germline V gene, CDR1 is MDHEN and CDR2 is SYDVKM. The CDR3, as DNA: TGTGCCAGCAGTGCGACCGGGACAGGGGGCTTCGAGCAGTACTTC. Its translation: CASSATGTGGFEQYF.

The rearrangement joins TRBV11-1 to TRBJ2-1; 9 nucleotides align to TRBD2. There are 14 residues in the CDR3. With V trimmed by 6 bases and J by 2 bases, 2 bases remained unmatched. Germline CDR1 and CDR2: SGHAT and FQDESV (reference sequence). The DNA of the CDR3 is TGTGCCAGCAGGACTAGCGGAACCTACAATGAGCAGTTCTTC. Its translation: CASRTSGTYNEQFF.

For this clone: The junction differs from germline at one of its ends, possibly a read error. The chain couples TRBV7-3 to TRBJ2-7; 10 nucleotides line up with TRBD2. Germline CDR1 reads SGHTA; CDR2 reads FQGTGA. The CDR3 contains 15 residues. CDR3 sequence reads: CAGSVSAGGSYEQYF. The CDR3 DNA reads TGTGCCGGCAGCGTATCAGCGGGAGGGTCCTACGAGCAGTACTTC. The variable domain in full, completed from reference TRBV7-3 and TRBJ2-7, reads GAGVSQTPSNKVTEKGKYVELRCDPISGHTALYWYRQSLGQGPEFLIYFQGTGAADDSGLPNDRFFAVRPEGSVSTLKIQRTERGDSAVYLCAGSVSAGGSYEQYFGPGTRLTVT.

V and J are TRBV7-3 and TRBJ2-2, with D possibly TRBD2 on 6 matching bases. V gave up 0 bases and J gave up 4 bases, with 12 bases separating them. Germline CDR1 and CDR2: SGHTA and FQGTGA. The CDR3 has 16 residues. CDR3 sequence reads: CASSLTRDQGTGELFF. DNA of the CDR3: TGTGCCAGCAGCTTAACGCGGGATCAGGGCACCGGGGAGCTGTTTTTT.

The rearrangement joins TRBV7-3 to TRBJ2-5, with TRBD2 identical over 11 bases. TRBJ2-7 explains the end of the DNA better; the J call may be wrong. Germline values: CDR1 SGHTA, CDR2 FQGTGA. The CDR3 is 14 amino acids. The CDR3: CASSLGGLADEQYF. CDR3 sequence (DNA): TGTGCCAGCAGCTTGGGGGGACTAGCGGACGAGCAGTACTTC.

V gene TRBV7-3 combines with J gene TRBJ2-2; a weak D match, TRBD1 (5 bases). V was shortened by 5 bases and J by 7 bases, with 11 bases between the two germline ends. The length of the CDR3 is 13 residues. Germline V CDR1 and CDR2: SGHTA, FQGTGA. In DNA form, the CDR3 reads TGTGCCAGCAGCCAGGGCGGTGGCGGGGAGCTGTTTTTT. Protein: CASSQGGGGELFF.

This clone was seen just once. V and J are TRBV29-1 and TRBJ2-1, with 7 positions matching TRBD2. CDR3 length: 14 residues. From germline, CDR1 is SQVTM and CDR2 ANQGSEA. Losses at the gene ends were 3 bases for V and 5 bases for J; bases not matched to a gene: 7. The CDR3 region has the DNA TGCAGCGTTGATCCTAGCGGATATGACAATGAGCAGTTCTTC. This sequence encodes CSVDPSGYDNEQFF.

V gene TRBV2 combines with J gene TRBJ2-5; D call uncertain. Germline lookup yields CDR1 SNHLY and CDR2 FYNNEI. V shed 5 bases and J shed 2 bases, with 12 bases lying between them. This CDR3 is 14 amino acids long. CDR3 residues: CASSNRLGQETQYF. The CDR3 DNA sequence: TGTGCCAGCAGTAATAGACTGGGTCAAGAGACCCAGTACTTC.

The rearrangement uses TRBV9 and TRBJ2-1; 10 nucleotides match TRBD1. This CDR3 region has 16 residues. Germline CDR1 is SGDLS and CDR2 is YYNGEE. The V gene end was trimmed by 4 bases and the J gene end by 5 bases; junction bases not matched to a gene: 9. The chain's CDR3 is CASSQSRDRGDNEQFF. The CDR3 coding sequence is TGTGCCAGCAGCCAGTCCCGGGACAGGGGAGACAATGAGCAGTTCTTC.

The V call is TRBV10-3, the J call TRBJ2-1; D perhaps matches TRBD2 (5 bases). Germline V gene lookup returns CDR1 ENHRY and CDR2 SYGVKD. Trimming removed 10 bases at V and 5 bases at J, with 18 bases between. The CDR3 contains 14 residues. The CDR3 bases are TGTGCCACCCAGGACGGTCAACTAGACAATGAGCAGTTCTTC. Translating it yields CATQDGQLDNEQFF.

A single count supports this clone. The chain recombines TRBV19 with TRBJ2-7; TRBD2 matches 8 bases. Germline CDR1 is LNHDA and CDR2 is SQIVND (reference sequence). The CDR3 spans 13 residues. The trim removed 2 bases at V and 5 bases at J, leaving 2 bases unmatched. Written as DNA, the CDR3 is TGTGCCAGTAGTATAACGGGGGGGAACGAGCAGTACTTC. Protein sequence: CASSITGGNEQYF.

This chain links TRBV10-3 with TRBJ2-7; D is perhaps TRBD2 (5 bases). The CDR3 loop spans 14 amino acids. Germline values: CDR1 ENHRY, CDR2 SYGVKD. With 4 bases removed from V and 2 bases from J, the gap between germline ends came to 12 bases. The CDR3 loop reads CAISGRTGPYEQYF. The CDR3 DNA follows: TGTGCCATCAGTGGGAGGACGGGTCCCTACGAGCAGTACTTC.

V and J are TRBV29-1 and TRBJ1-2; D gene ambiguous. There are 12 residues in the CDR3. CDR1 and CDR2 (germline): SQVTM, ANQGSEA. Trimming pared 7 bases from V and 0 bases from J, leaving 9 bases between. The CDR3 loop is CSAGVANYGYTF. The CDR3 DNA reads as TGCAGCGCCGGGGTCGCTAACTATGGCTACACCTTC.